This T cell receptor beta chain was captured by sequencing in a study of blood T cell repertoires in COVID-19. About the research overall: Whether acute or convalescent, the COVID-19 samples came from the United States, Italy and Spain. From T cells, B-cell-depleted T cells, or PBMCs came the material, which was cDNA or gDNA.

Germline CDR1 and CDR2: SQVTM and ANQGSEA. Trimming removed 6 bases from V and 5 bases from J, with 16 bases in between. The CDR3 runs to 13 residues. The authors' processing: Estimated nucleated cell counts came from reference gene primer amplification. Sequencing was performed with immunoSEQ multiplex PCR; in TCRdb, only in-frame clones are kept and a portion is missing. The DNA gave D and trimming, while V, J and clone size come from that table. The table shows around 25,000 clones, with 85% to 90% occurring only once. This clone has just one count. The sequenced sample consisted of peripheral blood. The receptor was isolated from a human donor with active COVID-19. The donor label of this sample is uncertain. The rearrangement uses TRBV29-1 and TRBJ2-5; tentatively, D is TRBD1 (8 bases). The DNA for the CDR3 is TGCAGCGTCCGACAGGGGAGGGGTGAGACCCAGTACTTC. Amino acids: CSVRQGRGETQYF.